This T cell receptor (beta chain) was recorded in a study of T cells in Graves' hyperthyroidism and ophthalmopathy. In its sample, this clonotype was seen a few times. Its antigen is currently unknown. Study-wide results and caveats: Ophthalmopathy was predicted by the model a median of approximately 6.6 months ahead of onset.

CDR1 and CDR2 from the germline V gene are LNHNV and YYDKDF (reference sequence). The CDR3 loop spans 17 amino acids. The V gene end was trimmed by 0 bases and the J gene end by 9 bases; junction bases not matched to a gene: 10. Amplification of TCR beta CDR3 regions used RNA as the template. Initially, a first-round RT-PCR of the TCR CDR3 employed the HTBI primer set. TCRdb re-derived calls from the multiplex PCR reads in MiXCR, one entry per CDR3 protein. The table includes hundreds of thousands of distinct CDR3 sequences, roughly 13% detected once. Sample: blood. This chain uses TRBV15 with TRBJ2-2, with 10 bases fitting TRBD2. The TCR originated in a young woman with Graves' hyperthyroidism that later progressed to Graves' ophthalmopathy. CDR3 nucleotides: TGTGCCACCAGCAGAGACCTAGCGGGAGCGATGATCCGGGAGCTGTTTTTT. Protein sequence: CATSRDLAGAMIRELFF.